The 17 T cell receptor beta chains reported below all come from one sample, sequenced in a study of regulatory T cells in long-lasting Graves disease. Time point given: persistent/refractory GD, antithyroid drugs over 5 years with positive TRAb. Generation of the TCR library employed RNA extracted from PBMCs. Construction of TCR beta libraries relied on iRepertoire HTBI primers and on Arm-PCR targeting CDR3 regions. One entry per CDR3 protein, called by TCRdb with MiXCR from the multiplex PCR reads. Among roughly 490,000 distinct CDR3 sequences, 20% to 25% were seen once, and the ten largest hold 13%. The sequencing used peripheral blood mononuclear cells (PBMCs), collected when the disease was refractory, from a patient treated with antithyroid drugs. The receptors derive from a female donor with Graves disease.

At least ten counts were recorded for this clonotype. The gene calls are TRBV6-1 and TRBJ1-1; 7 bases map to TRBD1. The CDR3 has 15 residues. Germline V gives CDR1 MNHNS, CDR2 SASEGT. The J segment lost 0 bases and the V segment lost 6 bases, leaving 7 bases of the junction unmatched. CDR3 nucleotide sequence: TGTGCCAGCAGCCGAGGGGGCCTAGTGAACACTGAAGCTTTCTTT. It yields the protein CASSRGGLVNTEAFF.

The sample holds a few counts of this clonotype. J is TRBJ1-1 and V is TRBV9; D uncertain. The CDR3 has 13 amino acids. Per the germline V gene, CDR1 is SGDLS and CDR2 is YYNGEE. V lost 0 bases and J 5 bases, leaving 8 bases between the germline ends. This CDR3 reads CASSVDWSTEAFF. The CDR3 DNA follows: TGTGCCAGCAGCGTAGATTGGAGTACTGAAGCTTTCTTT.

The V call is TRBV5-1, the J call TRBJ2-2; D call uncertain. Trimming shortened V by 0 bases and J by 4 bases, and 7 bases separated the two germline ends. The CDR3 length is 14 residues. Germline V gives CDR1 SGHRS, CDR2 YFSETQ. This CDR3 reads CASSLADPTGELFF. The CDR3 nucleotides read TGCGCCAGCAGCTTGGCCGACCCCACCGGGGAGCTGTTTTTT.

This clonotype was seen a handful of times. V and J are TRBV6-1 and TRBJ2-7; D is possibly TRBD1 or TRBD2 (7 bases each). Germline CDR1 is MNHNS and CDR2 is SASEGT. This CDR3 contains 15 residues. Trimming took off 6 bases at V and 6 bases at J, with 21 bases between the two ends. The CDR3 reads CASSPSGEGALEQYF. The CDR3 DNA reads as TGTGCCAGCAGCCCGTCTGGGGAGGGGGCCCTCGAGCAGTACTTC.

This chain connects TRBV11-2 to TRBJ2-7, with TRBD2 as a possible D gene (5 bases). The CDR3 is made up of 12 amino acids. CDR1 is SGHAT, CDR2 FQNNGV, per germline. The V and J ends lost 5 bases and 3 bases respectively, with 8 bases between them. CDR3 bases: TGTGCCAGCAGCGCGGGCTTCTACGAGCAGTACTTC. Its protein product is CASSAGFYEQYF.

The chain links TRBV7-2 to TRBJ2-2; D is uncertain. Germline-derived CDR1 and CDR2 are SGHTA and FQGNSA. CDR3 length equals 14 residues. Trimming cost V 3 bases and J 0 bases, with 5 bases left between them. The CDR3, as DNA: TGTGCCAGCAGCTTCAGGCCGAACACCGGGGAGCTGTTTTTT. This encodes CASSFRPNTGELFF. The variable domain in full, completed from reference TRBV7-2 and TRBJ2-2, reads GAGVSQSPSNKVTEKGKDVELRCDPISGHTALYWYRQSLGQGLEFLIYFQGNSAPDKSGLPSDRFSAERTGGSVSTLTIQRTQQEDSAVYLCASSFRPNTGELFFGEGSRLTVL.

This clonotype occurred many times. The V and J genes are TRBV11-2 and TRBJ1-5; TRBD1 aligns across 9 bases. Trimming at V came to 4 bases and at J to 7 bases, leaving 5 bases not matched to a gene. This CDR3 has 14 amino acids. Germline V gene sequence: CDR1 SGHAT, CDR2 FQNNGV. This chain's CDR3 is CASSSDRGGQPQHF. The CDR3 DNA sequence: TGTGCCAGCAGCTCAGACAGGGGGGGCCAGCCCCAGCATTTT. Variable domain in full (rest from reference TRBV11-2 and TRBJ1-5): EAGVAQSPRYKIIEKRQSVAFWCNPISGHATLYWYQQILGQGPKLLIQFQNNGVVDDSQLPKDRFSAERLKGVDSTLKIQPAKLEDSAVYLCASSSDRGGQPQHFGDGTRLSIL.

This clonotype was recorded a few times. J is TRBJ2-7 and V is TRBV5-1; tentatively, D is TRBD1 (6 bases). V lost 0 bases and J 2 bases, leaving 9 bases between the germline ends. This CDR3 is built from 14 residues. The germline gives CDR1 SGHRS, CDR2 YFSETQ. For the CDR3, the DNA is TGCGCCAGCAGCTTGGGGACAGAGACCTACGAGCAGTACTTC. This translates into CASSLGTETYEQYF.

In this sample, this clonotype turned up once. The V and J genes are TRBV4-3 and TRBJ2-7; a weak D match, TRBD1 (5 bases). This CDR3 has 16 residues. Trimming left V 3 bases short and J 0 bases short, with 15 bases between. The germline V gene has CDR1 LGHNA and CDR2 YSLEER. CDR3 loop: CASSQLTGSTSYEQYF. In DNA form, the CDR3 reads TGCGCCAGCAGCCAGCTCACAGGCTCAACCTCCTACGAGCAGTACTTC.

The chain uses TRBV28 and TRBJ1-5; 10 positions agree with TRBD1. This CDR3 is built from 15 residues. V was clipped by 6 bases and J by 5 bases; unmatched bases: 7. The V gene's germline CDR1 is MDHEN and CDR2 SYDVKM. This CDR3 is CASSTGTGADQPQHF. The DNA for the CDR3 is TGTGCCAGCAGCACCGGGACAGGGGCGGATCAGCCCCAGCATTTT.

This clonotype was counted ten times or more. CDR3 protein: CASSPNRIPGHTVSYEQYF. CDR3 DNA sequence: TGTGCCAGCAGTCCAAACCGGATTCCGGGACACACGGTCTCCTACGAGCAGTACTTC. The chain recombines TRBV28 with TRBJ2-7; D may be TRBD1 (6 bases). Germline V gene sequence: CDR1 MDHEN, CDR2 SYDVKM. V dropped 5 bases and J dropped 0 bases, with 26 bases sitting between them. CDR3 length: 19 amino acids.

This clonotype came up many times. The rearrangement links TRBV24-1 to TRBJ1-6, with 8 nucleotides matching TRBD1. The J segment lost 7 bases and the V segment lost 7 bases, leaving 5 bases of the junction unmatched. The germline gives CDR1 KGHDR, CDR2 SFDVKD. The CDR3 has 14 amino acids. The CDR3 DNA sequence: TGTGCCACCAGGGGGACAGGAGAAAATTCACCCCTCCACTTT. Its protein product is CATRGTGENSPLHF.

Only a few counts were recorded for this clonotype. V and J are TRBV4-1 and TRBJ2-5; 11 nucleotides line up with TRBD2. This CDR3 is 18 amino acids long. J gave up 7 bases and V 3 bases, and 16 bases lay outside the gene matches. CDR1 MGHRA and CDR2 YSYEKL come from the germline V gene. CDR3 nucleotide sequence: TGCGCCAGCAGCCACCCCCAAGGGGGGACTAGCGGACCTCGGACCCAGTACTTC. This encodes CASSHPQGGTSGPRTQYF.

The chain employs TRBV6-1 and TRBJ1-2, with TRBD1 matching over 7 bases. Germline CDR1 MNHNS, CDR2 SASEGT. V shed 6 bases, J shed 8 bases, and the junction held 9 bases outside the gene matches. This CDR3 comprises 13 residues. This CDR3 reads CASRVRGGEGYTF. The CDR3 DNA follows: TGTGCCAGCAGAGTTCGAGGGGGCGAAGGCTACACCTTC.

The genes are TRBV5-1 and TRBJ1-2, with 7 positions matching TRBD1. Germline values: CDR1 SGHRS, CDR2 YFSETQ. This CDR3 spans 15 amino acids. V lost 1 base, J lost 5 bases, and 8 bases stayed unmatched. Here the CDR3 DNA reads TGCGCCAGCAGCTTGCTCACAGGGGAAGGGTATGGCTACACCTTC. This sequence encodes CASSLLTGEGYGYTF.

This clonotype was detected ten times or more. The V call is TRBV7-2, the J call TRBJ1-2; D might be TRBD1 (6 bases). The V gene's germline CDR1 is SGHTA and CDR2 FQGNSA. The CDR3 extends over 16 amino acids. The V gene lost 5 bases and the J gene lost 5 bases, with 21 bases spanning the gap. DNA for the CDR3: TGTGCCAGCAGCCGGGGGGGGCGAAGGATCGTTTATGGCTACACCTTC. Its translation is CASSRGGRRIVYGYTF.

Ten or more counts support this clonotype. This chain links TRBV11-2 with TRBJ2-7; D is perhaps TRBD1 or TRBD2 (6 bases each). Trimming cost V 5 bases and J 3 bases, with 17 bases left between them. The CDR3 contains 15 residues. Germline V gives CDR1 SGHAT, CDR2 FQNNGV. The CDR3 region is CASSPLGGIDYEQYF. CDR3 bases: TGTGCCAGCAGCCCCCTCGGGGGCATCGACTACGAGCAGTACTTC.